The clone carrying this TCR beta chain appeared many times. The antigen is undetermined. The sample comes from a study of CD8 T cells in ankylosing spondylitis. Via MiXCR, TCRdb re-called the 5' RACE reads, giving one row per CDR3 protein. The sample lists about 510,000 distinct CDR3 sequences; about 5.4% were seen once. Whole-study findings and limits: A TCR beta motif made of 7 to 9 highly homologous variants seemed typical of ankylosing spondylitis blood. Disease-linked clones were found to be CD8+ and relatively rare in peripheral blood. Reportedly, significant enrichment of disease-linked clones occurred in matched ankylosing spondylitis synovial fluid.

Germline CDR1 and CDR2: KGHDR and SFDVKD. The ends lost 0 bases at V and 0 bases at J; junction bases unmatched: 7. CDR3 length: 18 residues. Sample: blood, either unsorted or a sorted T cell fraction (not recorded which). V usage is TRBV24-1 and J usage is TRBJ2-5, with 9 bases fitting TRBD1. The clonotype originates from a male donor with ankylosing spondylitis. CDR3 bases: TGTGCCACCAGTGATTTGGCCGGGACAGGGAACTACCAAGAGACCCAGTACTTC. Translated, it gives CATSDLAGTGNYQETQYF.